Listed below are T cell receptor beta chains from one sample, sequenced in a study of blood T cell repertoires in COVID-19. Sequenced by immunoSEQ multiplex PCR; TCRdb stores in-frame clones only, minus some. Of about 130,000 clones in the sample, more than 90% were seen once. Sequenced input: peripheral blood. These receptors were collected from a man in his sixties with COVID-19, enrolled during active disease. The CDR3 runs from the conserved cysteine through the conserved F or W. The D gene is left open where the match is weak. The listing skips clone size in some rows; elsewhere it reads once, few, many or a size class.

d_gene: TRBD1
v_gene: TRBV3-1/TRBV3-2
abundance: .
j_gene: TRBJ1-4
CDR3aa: CASSQDRGTGLFF
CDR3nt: TGTGCCAGCAGCCAAGACAGAGGGACAGGACTGTTTTTT

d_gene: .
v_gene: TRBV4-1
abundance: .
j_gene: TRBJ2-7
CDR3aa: CASSQQLGGEQYF
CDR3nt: TGCGCCAGCAGCCAGCAACTAGGGGGCGAGCAGTACTTC

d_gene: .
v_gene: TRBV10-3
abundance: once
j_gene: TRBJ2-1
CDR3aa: CAISESFVAVEGGYEQFF
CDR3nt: TGTGCCATCAGTGAGTCGTTTGTAGCGGTTGAGGGTGGCTATGAGCAGTTCTTC

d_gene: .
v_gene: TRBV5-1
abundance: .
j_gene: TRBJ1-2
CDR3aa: CASSLQDEGYTF
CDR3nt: TGCGCCAGCAGCTTACAGGACGAAGGCTACACCTTC

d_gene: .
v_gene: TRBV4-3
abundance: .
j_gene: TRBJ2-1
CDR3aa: CASSQDARPSSYNEQFF
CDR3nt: TGCGCCAGCAGCCAAGATGCGCGGCCGAGCTCCTACAATGAGCAGTTCTTC

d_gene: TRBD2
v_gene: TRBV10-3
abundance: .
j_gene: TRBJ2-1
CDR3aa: CATGTSGANGNNEQFF
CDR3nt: TGTGCCACCGGGACTAGCGGAGCAAATGGGAACAATGAGCAGTTCTTC

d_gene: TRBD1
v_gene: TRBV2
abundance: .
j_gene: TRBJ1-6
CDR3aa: CASSRDRQNNSPLHF
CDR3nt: TGTGCCAGCAGCCGGGACAGGCAAAATAATTCACCCCTCCACTTT

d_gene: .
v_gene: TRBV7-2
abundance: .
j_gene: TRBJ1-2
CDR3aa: CASSLVGGRGGYTF
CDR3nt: TGTGCCAGCAGCTTAGTCGGAGGGCGCGGGGGCTACACCTTC

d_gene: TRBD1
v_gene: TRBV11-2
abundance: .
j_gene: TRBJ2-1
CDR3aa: CASSSQGAWNNEQFF
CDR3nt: TGTGCCAGCAGCTCACAGGGGGCCTGGAACAATGAGCAGTTCTTC

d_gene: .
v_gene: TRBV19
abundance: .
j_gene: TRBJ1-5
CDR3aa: CASSREDQPQHF
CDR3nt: TGTGCCAGTAGTCGAGAGGATCAGCCCCAGCATTTT

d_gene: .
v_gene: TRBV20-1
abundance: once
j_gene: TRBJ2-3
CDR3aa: CSASRTDTQYF
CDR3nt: TGCAGTGCTAGCCGTACAGATACGCAGTATTTT

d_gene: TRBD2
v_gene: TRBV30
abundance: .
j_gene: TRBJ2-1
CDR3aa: CAWRGLAEYNEQFF
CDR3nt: TGTGCCTGGAGAGGACTAGCGGAGTACAATGAGCAGTTCTTC

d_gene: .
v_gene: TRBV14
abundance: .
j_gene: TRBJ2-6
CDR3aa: CASSLGGSGANVLTF
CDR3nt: TGTGCCAGCAGCCTAGGGGGATCTGGGGCCAACGTCCTGACTTTC

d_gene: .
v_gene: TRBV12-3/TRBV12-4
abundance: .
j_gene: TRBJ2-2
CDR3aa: CASPSGTGELFF
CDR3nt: TGTGCCAGCCCCTCGGGAACCGGGGAGCTGTTTTTT

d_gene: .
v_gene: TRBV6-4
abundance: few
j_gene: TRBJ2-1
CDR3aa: CASSDSSGSYNEQFF
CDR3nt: TGTGCCAGCAGTGACTCAAGCGGGTCGTATAATGAGCAGTTCTTC

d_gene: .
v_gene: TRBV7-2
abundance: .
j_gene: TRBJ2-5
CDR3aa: CASSLTSGVGETQYF
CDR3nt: TGTGCCAGCAGCCTAACGAGCGGAGTCGGGGAGACCCAGTACTTC

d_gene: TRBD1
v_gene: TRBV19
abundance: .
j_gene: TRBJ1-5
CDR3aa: CASNSRQGNQPQHF
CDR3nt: TGTGCCAGTAATTCAAGACAGGGGAATCAGCCCCAGCATTTT

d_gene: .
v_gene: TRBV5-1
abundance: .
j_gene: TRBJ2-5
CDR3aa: CASSIEAQETQYF
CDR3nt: TGCGCCAGCAGCATAGAAGCACAAGAGACCCAGTACTTC

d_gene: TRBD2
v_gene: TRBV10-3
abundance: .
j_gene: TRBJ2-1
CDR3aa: CAITRGLAGVVNEQFF
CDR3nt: TGTGCCATCACCCGGGGACTAGCGGGAGTAGTCAATGAGCAGTTCTTC

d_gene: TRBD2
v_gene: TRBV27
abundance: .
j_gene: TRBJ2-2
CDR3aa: CASSLGLAGAGELFF
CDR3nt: TGTGCCAGCAGCCTTGGACTAGCGGGGGCCGGGGAGCTGTTTTTT

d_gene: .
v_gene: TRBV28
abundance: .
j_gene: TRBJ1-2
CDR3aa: CASSVGQSYGYTF
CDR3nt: TGTGCCAGCAGTGTCGGACAGAGCTATGGCTACACCTTC

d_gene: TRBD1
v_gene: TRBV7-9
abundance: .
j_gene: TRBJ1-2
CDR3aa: CASLTGGFGYTF
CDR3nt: TGTGCCAGCTTGACAGGGGGCTTTGGCTACACCTTC

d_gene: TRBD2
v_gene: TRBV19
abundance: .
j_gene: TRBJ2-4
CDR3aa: CASSPSLAGAKNIQYF
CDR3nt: TGTGCCAGTAGTCCTTCCCTAGCGGGAGCCAAAAACATTCAGTACTTC

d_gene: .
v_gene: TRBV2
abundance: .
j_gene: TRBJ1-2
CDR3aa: CASSEAGRVGYTF
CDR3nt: TGTGCCAGCAGTGAGGCAGGGAGGGTTGGCTACACCTTC

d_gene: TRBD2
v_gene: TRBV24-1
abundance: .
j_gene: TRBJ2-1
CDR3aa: CATSERRLAGLDEQFF
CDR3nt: TGTGCCACCAGTGAACGACGACTAGCGGGACTCGATGAGCAGTTCTTC

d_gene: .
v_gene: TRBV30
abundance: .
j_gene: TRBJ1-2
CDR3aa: CAWRLWGDYGYTF
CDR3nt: TGTGCCTGGAGGCTCTGGGGGGACTATGGCTACACCTTC

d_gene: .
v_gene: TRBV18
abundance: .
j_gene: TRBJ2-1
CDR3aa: CASSLLAGVDEQFF
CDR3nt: TGTGCCAGCTCACTCCTTGCCGGGGTGGATGAGCAGTTCTTC

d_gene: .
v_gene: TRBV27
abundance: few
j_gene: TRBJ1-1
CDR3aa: CASSFRQGTEAFF
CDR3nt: TGTGCCAGCAGTTTTCGGCAGGGCACTGAAGCTTTCTTT

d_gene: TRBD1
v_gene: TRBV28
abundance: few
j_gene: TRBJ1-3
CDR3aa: CASKGTVVSFTGNTIYF
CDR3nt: TGTGCCAGCAAGGGGACAGTAGTCAGTTTCACTGGAAACACCATATATTTT

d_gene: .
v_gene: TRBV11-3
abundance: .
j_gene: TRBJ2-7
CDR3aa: CASSLDTHPDEQYF
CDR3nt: TGTGCCAGCAGCTTAGATACCCACCCGGACGAGCAGTACTTC

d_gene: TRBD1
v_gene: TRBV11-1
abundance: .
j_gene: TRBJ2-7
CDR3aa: CASSRTGTGTYEQYF
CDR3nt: TGTGCCAGCAGCAGAACCGGGACAGGGACCTACGAGCAGTACTTC

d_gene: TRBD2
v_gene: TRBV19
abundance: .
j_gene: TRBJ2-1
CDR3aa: CASSMAGGPNEQFF
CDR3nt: TGTGCCAGTAGTATGGCGGGAGGGCCGAATGAGCAGTTCTTC

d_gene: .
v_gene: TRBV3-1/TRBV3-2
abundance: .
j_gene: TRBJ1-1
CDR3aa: CASSQRQGNTEAFF
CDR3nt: TGTGCCAGCAGCCAACGCCAGGGGAACACTGAAGCTTTCTTT

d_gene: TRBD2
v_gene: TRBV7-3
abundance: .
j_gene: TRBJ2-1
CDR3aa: CASSRSLAGGPNEQFF
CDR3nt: TGTGCCAGCAGCAGATCCCTAGCGGGAGGGCCCAATGAGCAGTTCTTC

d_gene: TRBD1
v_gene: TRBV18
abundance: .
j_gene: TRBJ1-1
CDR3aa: CASVLTGGLNTEAFF
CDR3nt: TGTGCCAGCGTCCTAACAGGGGGCTTGAACACTGAAGCTTTCTTT

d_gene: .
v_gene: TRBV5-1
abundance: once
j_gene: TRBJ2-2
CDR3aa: CASSLAGLGVTGELFF
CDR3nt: TGCGCCAGCAGCTTGGCAGGGCTAGGAGTGACCGGGGAGCTGTTTTTT

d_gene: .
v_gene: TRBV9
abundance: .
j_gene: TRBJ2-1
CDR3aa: CASSVIVEEGEQFF
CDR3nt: TGTGCCAGCAGCGTTATAGTTGAGGAGGGTGAGCAGTTCTTC

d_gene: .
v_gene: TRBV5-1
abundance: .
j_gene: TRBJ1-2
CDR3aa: CASTLRECTF
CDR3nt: TGCGCCAGCACCTTGAGGGAGTGCACCTTC

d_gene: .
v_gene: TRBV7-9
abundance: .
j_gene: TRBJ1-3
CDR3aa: CASSLASRDTIYF
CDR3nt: TGTGCCAGCAGCTTAGCCTCCAGGGACACCATATATTTT

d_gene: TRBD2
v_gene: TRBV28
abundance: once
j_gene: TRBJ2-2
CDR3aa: CASPSGSTGELFF
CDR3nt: TGTGCCAGCCCTAGCGGGTCAACCGGGGAGCTGTTTTTT

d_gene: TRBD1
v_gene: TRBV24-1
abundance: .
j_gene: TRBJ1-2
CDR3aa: CATSDPQTGGNYGYTF
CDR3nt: TGTGCCACCAGTGATCCCCAGACAGGGGGCAACTATGGCTACACCTTC

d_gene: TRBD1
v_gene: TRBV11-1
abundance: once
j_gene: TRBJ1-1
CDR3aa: CASSSGQDVNTEAFF
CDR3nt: TGTGCCAGCAGCTCGGGACAGGACGTGAACACTGAAGCTTTCTTT

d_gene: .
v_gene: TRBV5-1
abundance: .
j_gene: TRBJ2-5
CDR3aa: CASSPLWAGQETQYF
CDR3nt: TGCGCCAGCAGCCCCCTTTGGGCGGGGCAAGAGACCCAGTACTTC

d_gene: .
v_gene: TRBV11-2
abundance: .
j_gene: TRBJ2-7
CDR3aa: CASSQGGYEQYF
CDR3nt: TGTGCCAGCAGTCAAGGGGGCTACGAGCAGTACTTC

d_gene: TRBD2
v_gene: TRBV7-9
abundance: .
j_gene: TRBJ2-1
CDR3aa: CASSLLAGGNEQFF
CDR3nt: TGTGCCAGCAGCTTACTAGCGGGAGGGAATGAGCAGTTCTTC

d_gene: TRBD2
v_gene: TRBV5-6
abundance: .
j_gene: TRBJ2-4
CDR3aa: CASSGFSGRAGVAKNIQYF
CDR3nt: TGTGCCAGCAGCGGGTTTAGCGGGAGGGCCGGGGTAGCCAAAAACATTCAGTACTTC